One and the same sample provided the 9 T cell receptor beta chains below, sequenced in a study of shared clonotypes between healthy human individuals. Profiling relied on immunoSEQ multiplex PCR, and the TCRdb table lists in-frame clones only, not all of them. The profile covers some 2 million clones, with roughly 94% appearing a single time and under 1.5% taken by the ten largest. Naive CD8 cells lacked CD45RO, underwent positive selection for CCR7 and left out terminally differentiated effector memory CD45RA+ cells. The material sequenced was naive CD8+ T cells sorted from blood. These receptors originate from a man younger than 35 in good health.

J is TRBJ2-7 and V is TRBV7-9; possibly TRBD1 for D (5 bases). The V gene lost 6 bases and the J gene lost 2 bases, with 14 bases spanning the gap. Germline loops: CDR1 SEHNR, CDR2 FQNEAQ (reference sequence). This CDR3 spans 14 amino acids. CDR3 bases: TGTGCCAGCAGTACTGACAGTTTTGCCTACGAGCAGTACTTC. It specifies CASSTDSFAYEQYF. Combining the CDR3 with reference TRBV7-9 and TRBJ2-7 gives the whole variable domain DTGVSQNPRHKITKRGQNVTFRCDPISEHNRLYWYRQTLGQGPEFLTYFQNEAQLEKSRLLSDRFSAERPKGSFSTLEIQRTEQGDSAMYLCASSTDSFAYEQYFGPGTRLTVT.

The rearrangement joins TRBV5-6 to TRBJ1-2; 9 nucleotides match TRBD1. The CDR3 consists of 15 residues. Germline V gene data show CDR1 as SGHDT and CDR2 as YYEEEE. Trimming at V came to 3 bases and at J to 8 bases, leaving 11 bases not matched to a gene. The chain's CDR3 is CASSYKRYRGHGYTF. As DNA, the CDR3 is TGTGCCAGCAGCTACAAGCGATACAGGGGGCACGGCTACACCTTC.

The rearrangement uses TRBV6-4 and TRBJ2-5; 11 bases map to TRBD1. The CDR3 consists of 16 residues. The germline CDR1 and CDR2 sequences are MRHNA and SNTAGT. The trim removed 3 bases at V and 4 bases at J, leaving 7 bases unmatched. The CDR3 region has the DNA TGTGCCAGCAGTGAGATAAGGACAGGGGGCGCAGAGACCCAGTACTTC. This encodes CASSEIRTGGAETQYF.

The chain joins TRBV13 to TRBJ2-3, with D possibly TRBD1 on 5 matching bases. The CDR3 contains 16 residues. The ends were cut back, 4 bases at V and 0 bases at J, with 14 bases in the middle. The germline V gene encodes CDR1 PRHDT and CDR2 FYEKMQ (reference sequence). The CDR3 protein is CASSYQTDPSTDTQYF. CDR3 DNA sequence: TGTGCCAGCAGCTACCAGACAGATCCTAGCACAGATACGCAGTATTTT.

The gene calls are TRBV5-6 and TRBJ2-1, with TRBD1 matching 12 bases. Germline-derived CDR1 and CDR2 are SGHDT and YYEEEE. Trimming removed 3 bases from V and 7 bases from J; junction bases left unmatched: 5. This CDR3 is built from 15 residues. CDR3 bases: TGTGCCAGCAGCTCTTGGGACAGGGGGCCAAATGAGCAGTTCTTC. It specifies CASSSWDRGPNEQFF. Full variable domain (rest looked up from reference TRBV5-6 and TRBJ2-1): DAGVTQSPTHLIKTRGQQVTLRCSPKSGHDTVSWYQQALGQGPQFIFQYYEEEERQRGNFPDRFSGHQFPNYSSELNVNALLLGDSALYLCASSSWDRGPNEQFFGPGTRLTVL.

This rearrangement joins TRBV5-5 to TRBJ1-2; TRBD1 agrees at 7 bases. The germline V gene encodes CDR1 SGHKS and CDR2 YYEKEE (reference sequence). The CDR3 has 16 residues. J lost 1 base, V lost 0 bases, and 6 bases had no gene match. The CDR3 bases are TGTGCCAGCAGCTTGGAGGGGGCCCACTTTAACTATGGCTACACCTTC. Translating gives CASSLEGAHFNYGYTF.

V and J are TRBV7-2 and TRBJ2-7; perhaps TRBD2 as D (5 bases). CDR1 is SGHTA and CDR2 is FQGNSA in the germline V gene. With 2 bases removed from V and 4 bases from J, the gap between germline ends came to 12 bases. The CDR3 is 14 residues long. The CDR3 here is CASSLRGFGYEQYF. The DNA for the CDR3 is TGTGCCAGCAGCTTACGAGGGTTCGGGTACGAGCAGTACTTC.

This chain connects TRBV10-3 to TRBJ2-1, with 7 bases aligning to TRBD2. The germline gives CDR1 ENHRY, CDR2 SYGVKD. CDR3 size: 13 residues. V lost 7 bases, J lost 4 bases, and 4 bases stayed unmatched. The CDR3 bases are TGTGCCATCATGAGGGAGGGATACAATGAGCAGTTCTTC. Its protein product is CAIMREGYNEQFF.

The V gene is TRBV5-8, the J gene TRBJ2-7; 7 bases agree with TRBD1. The CDR3 has 14 residues. The germline V gene encodes CDR1 SGHTS and CDR2 YDEGEE. Unmatched junction bases numbered 7, after V lost 1 base and J lost 6 bases. CDR3 bases: TGTGCCAGCAGCTTGCACCCACAGGGGACCGAGCAGTACTTC. Translated: CASSLHPQGTEQYF. Full variable domain (outside the CDR3, taken from reference TRBV5-8 and TRBJ2-7): EAGVTQSPTHLIKTRGQQATLRCSPISGHTSVYWYQQALGLGLQFLLWYDEGEERNRGNFPPRFSGRQFPNYSSELNVNALELEDSALYLCASSLHPQGTEQYFGPGTRLTVT.